This T cell receptor (beta chain) was recovered during a study of response to subunit inactivated influenza vaccine (dated by TCRdb to 2017 to 2018). The study in broad terms: The study used deep quantitative T cell receptor repertoire profiling to track responses to a trivalent subunit inactivated influenza vaccine.

General findings and caveats noted by the study authors: The authors proposed that each seasonal influenza vaccination may bring in only a limited number of new T cells.

As concerns this clonotype: The target of this receptor is not known. No base quality values were provided; no much bigger clone lies one nucleotide off.

As encoded in the germline V gene (reference sequence), CDR1 is SGHNT while CDR2 is YYREEE. From cysteine to phenylalanine, the CDR3 is 14 amino acids long. Of all the DNA, just the CDR3 is kept, 42 bases in frame from base 1. Trimming takes 9 bases from V and 0 bases from J, and the germline ends sit 15 bases apart. Libraries were prepared through RT-PCR. TCRdb shows the sequencer as Illumina HiSeq 2500. TCRdb handled the public reads itself, with Q25 trimming in fastp and clone calling in MiXCR, and kept productive beta chains. CDR3 protein duplicates are merged, each entry listing the most common genes and DNA. The sample profile shows around 600,000 distinct CDR3 sequences; 10% to 12% of them were found once. 8% to 13% of the sample is held by the ten biggest clonotypes. These data are also associated with another study on T cells expressing NK-cell markers. The second study reports: The TCR beta cDNA libraries were made using 5'RACE template switching, a step that added both a universal primer site and unique molecular identifiers. Three sorted T-cell subsets (CD3+CD56+NKG2C+, CD3+CD56+NKG2C- and CD3+CD56-NKG2C+) from eight donors had their TCR beta-chain repertoires profiled. Among the eight sequenced donors, only one was HCMV-seronegative, while the other seven were HCMV-seropositive. To restrict sorting to alphabetaTCR-expressing T cells, an anti-gammadeltaTCR antibody was added in several experiments. For about 6 donors, the dominant CD3+CD56+NKG2C+ clonotypes were among the top 10 CD8+ clonotypes and accounted for about 1.0-7.5% of CD8+ T cells. Those dominant clonotypes were again the most abundant among CD3+CD56-NKG2C+ cells in a few donors, at about 28.3-65%. It remained unclear whether the expanded NKG2C-expressing T cell clones were specific for HCMV antigens. Randomly selected healthy volunteers, three men and five women, were used as the eight sequenced donors. HCMV-specific IgG was detected in serum with a commercial ELISA kit to determine HCMV serostatus. Ficoll density gradient centrifugation was used to isolate peripheral blood mononuclear cells from blood. For five to seven donors, unsorted PBMC were also used to sequence bulk peripheral blood T-cell repertoires. Synthesis of cDNA was primed from the TCR beta constant segment and was followed by two consecutive PCR amplification steps. Illumina HiSeq 2000/2500, MiSeq or NextSeq was used to sequence libraries as 2 x 150 bp reads. Reads were demultiplexed and grouped by UMI with MIGEC, and clonotypes were assembled and quantified with MiTCR. To exclude erroneous sequences, any TCR cDNA sequence not supported by at least two reads was discarded. The tcR package was used for downstream repertoire analysis, and clonotypes were matched between fractions using CDR3 nucleotide sequence together with V segment. VDJmatch was used to annotate antigen specificity against VDJdb, with one amino acid substitution in CDR3 allowed.

The material was PBMCs from blood, obtained on the day of vaccination. The sequence joins TRBV5-4 to TRBJ1-1, with the D gene not clear enough to name. This sequence was found in a man aged 45 to 65 who received an inactivated influenza vaccine. Donor details come from another sample of the same person, matched by shared clones. This receptor carries the CDR3 CATYLGNLNTEAFF. The nucleotide sequence reads as follows: TGTGCCACCTATCTCGGGAACCTGAACACTGAAGCTTTCTTT. The full variable domain, with segments outside the CDR3 supplied by the reference TRBV5-4 and TRBJ1-1 proteins, appears as ETGVTQSPTHLIKTRGQQVTLRCSSQSGHNTVSWYQQALGQGPQFIFQYYREEENGRGNFPPRFSGLQFPNYSSELNVNALELDDSALYLCATYLGNLNTEAFFGQGTRLTVV.